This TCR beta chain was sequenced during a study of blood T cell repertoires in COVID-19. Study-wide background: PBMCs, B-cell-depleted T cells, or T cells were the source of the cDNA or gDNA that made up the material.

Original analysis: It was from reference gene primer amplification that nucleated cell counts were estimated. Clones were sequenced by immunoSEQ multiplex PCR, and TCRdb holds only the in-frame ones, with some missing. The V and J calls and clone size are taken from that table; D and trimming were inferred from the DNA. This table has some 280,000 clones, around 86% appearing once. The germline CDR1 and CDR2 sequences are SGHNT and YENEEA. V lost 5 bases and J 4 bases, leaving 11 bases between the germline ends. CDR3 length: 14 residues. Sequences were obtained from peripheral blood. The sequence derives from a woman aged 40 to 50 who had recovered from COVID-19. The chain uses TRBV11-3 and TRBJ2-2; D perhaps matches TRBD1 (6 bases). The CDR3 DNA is TGTGCCAGCAGCGATCAGGGGATCACCGGGGAGCTGTTTTTT. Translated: CASSDQGITGELFF.